A single sample gave rise to the 18 T cell receptor beta chains below, sequenced in a study of T cells in Graves' hyperthyroidism and ophthalmopathy. Regions amplified from RNA transcripts were the TCR beta CDR3 regions. First-round RT-PCR targeting the TCR CDR3 was performed with the HTBI primer set. TCRdb passed the multiplex PCR reads through MiXCR, listing each CDR3 protein once. The table records 600,000 to 800,000 distinct CDR3 sequences, roughly a third of them present only once. Sequenced: blood. The receptors derive from a woman in her thirties or forties with Graves' hyperthyroidism.

This sequence joins TRBV10-3 and TRBJ1-2; 8 nucleotides agree with TRBD1. Germline-derived CDR1 and CDR2 are ENHRY and SYGVKD. V shed 10 bases and J 4 bases; nucleotides not matched to a gene: 17. This CDR3 has 16 residues. The CDR3 loop is CATNNQLDRACYGYTF. The CDR3 nucleotides are TGTGCCACCAACAACCAGCTGGACAGGGCTTGCTATGGCTACACCTTC.

A word on this clonotype: One junction end disagrees with the germline gene, perhaps due to a read error. CDR3 DNA sequence: TGTGCCGGCAGCGGGAGCTCCTACGAGCAGTACTTC. As protein: CAGSGSSYEQYF. This sequence joins TRBV9 and TRBJ2-7; 8 bases map to TRBD2. Germline values: CDR1 SGDLS, CDR2 YYNGEE. The CDR3 covers 12 residues.

This clonotype showed up many times. The gene calls are TRBV19 and TRBJ1-2; a weak D match, TRBD1 (6 bases). The germline gives CDR1 LNHDA, CDR2 SQIVND (reference sequence). CDR3 length: 15 amino acids. Trimming took off 7 bases at V and 4 bases at J, with 19 bases between the two ends. The DNA for the CDR3 is TGTGCCAGTACGAGACAGGTGCCATCGGGCTATGGCTACACCTTC. Its translation is CASTRQVPSGYGYTF.

The chain employs TRBV5-6 and TRBJ2-7; D may be TRBD1 (6 bases). The CDR3 length is 14 residues. Looked up from germline, CDR1 is SGHDT and CDR2 is YYEEEE. Trimming pared 2 bases from V and 2 bases from J, leaving 11 bases between. This CDR3 is CASSFIDRPYEQYF. The CDR3, as DNA: TGTGCCAGCAGCTTTATTGACAGGCCCTACGAGCAGTACTTC.

This clonotype was observed many times. V is TRBV7-9 and J is TRBJ1-3; D is ambiguous. CDR1 is SEHNR, CDR2 FQNEAQ, per germline (reference sequence). CDR3 length equals 15 residues. Trimming cost V 2 bases and J 0 bases, with 8 bases left between them. The CDR3 loop reads CASSLSRNSGNTIYF. CDR3 in DNA: TGTGCCAGCAGCTTAAGCAGGAACTCTGGAAACACCATATATTTT.

The chain links TRBV15 to TRBJ1-4, with D uncertain. The germline V and J ends were trimmed by 1 base and 3 bases, with 12 bases remaining between them. Germline CDR1 and CDR2: LNHNV and YYDKDF (reference sequence). This CDR3 is built from 16 residues. The CDR3 region has the DNA TGTGCCACCAGCAGAGTGAGAAACAGACCTAATGAAAAACTGTTTTTT. This sequence encodes CATSRVRNRPNEKLFF. Complete variable domain (other parts from reference TRBV15 and TRBJ1-4): DAMVIQNPRYQVTQFGKPVTLSCSQTLNHNVMYWYQQKSSQAPKLLFHYYDKDFNNEADTPDNFQSRRPNTSFCFLDIRSPGLGDTAMYLCATSRVRNRPNEKLFFGSGTQLSVL.

The chain links TRBV25-1 to TRBJ1-3; D might be TRBD1 (5 bases). The CDR3 has 13 amino acids. Germline V CDR1 and CDR2: MGHDK, SYGVNS. V lost 5 bases and J lost 4, with 9 bases in between. CDR3 sequence reads: CASSFRDGNTIYF. The CDR3 DNA reads as TGTGCCAGCAGTTTCCGGGACGGAAACACCATATATTTT. Drawing the rest from reference TRBV25-1 and TRBJ1-3, the complete variable domain is EADIYQTPRYLVIGTGKKITLECSQTMGHDKMYWYQQDPGMELHLIHYSYGVNSTEKGDLSSESTVSRIRTEHFPLTLESARPSHTSQYLCASSFRDGNTIYFGEGSWLTVV.

This chain connects TRBV6-5 to TRBJ1-5, with 10 bases that match TRBD1. This CDR3 contains 14 residues. V gave up 0 bases and J gave up 11 bases; unmatched junction bases: 4. Germline V gene data show CDR1 as MNHEY and CDR2 as SVGAGI. The CDR3: CASSYSGQGETQHF. CDR3 DNA sequence: TGTGCCAGCAGTTACTCCGGACAGGGGGAGACCCAGCATTTT.

There are many counts of this clonotype. This chain joins TRBV2 and TRBJ1-5; 10 bases map to TRBD1. The V and J ends lost 3 bases and 5 bases, in that order; junction bases with no gene match: 7. The germline CDR1 and CDR2 sequences are SNHLY and FYNNEI. The CDR3 sequence is 16 residues long. This CDR3 reads CASSDRDRGWDQPQHF. CDR3 nucleotide sequence: TGTGCCAGCAGTGACCGGGACAGGGGATGGGATCAGCCCCAGCATTTT.

In the case of this clonotype: The junction and the germline gene differ at one end; a read error may be behind it. The chain recombines TRBV7-2 with TRBJ1-1; D might be TRBD1 (5 bases). Germline V gene sequence: CDR1 SGHTA, CDR2 FQGNSA. This CDR3 spans 14 amino acids. The CDR3 nucleotides read TGCGCCAGCAGCCAAGGGCCCGGGGGCACTGAAGCTTTCTTT. It is translated as CASSQGPGGTEAFF.

This clonotype was picked up a small number of times. V and J are TRBV19 and TRBJ1-2; TRBD1 is a possible D gene (6 bases). Trimming took 3 bases from V and 8 from J, leaving 16 bases between them. The germline CDR1 and CDR2 sequences are LNHDA and SQIVND (reference sequence). This CDR3 comprises 14 residues. CDR3 bases: TGTGCCAGTAGTATCAAGAAGGGGGACTTCGGCTACACCTTC. Amino acid sequence: CASSIKKGDFGYTF.

This clonotype was observed a handful of times. The junction shows a germline mismatch at one end, possibly a read error. The V gene is TRBV24-1, the J gene TRBJ2-2, with 9 bases aligning to TRBD2. This CDR3 spans 16 amino acids. Germline CDR1 and CDR2: KGHDR and SFDVKD. In DNA, the CDR3 is TGTGCCACCAGTGACCAGAGCGGGAGGAATACCGGGGAGCTGCTTTTT. The encoded protein is CATSDQSGRNTGELLF.

The gene calls are TRBV10-3 and TRBJ2-6; D perhaps matches TRBD2 (5 bases). This CDR3 has 14 amino acids. Germline V gene data show CDR1 as ENHRY and CDR2 as SYGVKD. Trimming removed 7 bases from V and 3 bases from J, with 10 bases in between. Written as DNA, the CDR3 is TGTGCCATCATGGACTCCGGTGGGGCCAACGTCCTGACTTTC. Amino acids: CAIMDSGGANVLTF.

This clonotype was recorded a few times. The chain links TRBV20-1 to TRBJ1-5; maybe TRBD1 (5 bases). V gave up 5 bases and J gave up 0 bases, with 14 bases separating them. CDR1 DFQATT and CDR2 SNEGSKA come from the germline V gene (reference sequence). This CDR3 contains 15 residues. The CDR3 DNA is TGCAGTGCTCCACAGGAAGGAATTAGCAATCAGCCCCAGCATTTT. Protein sequence: CSAPQEGISNQPQHF.

This rearrangement joins TRBV11-1 to TRBJ2-7, with TRBD2 as a possible D gene (5 bases). CDR3 size: 16 residues. V was shortened by 6 bases and J by 0 bases, with 18 bases between the two germline ends. Germline assignment: CDR1 SGHAT and CDR2 FQDESV (reference sequence). The CDR3 protein is CASSYSIHGLSYEQYF. The CDR3 bases are TGTGCCAGCAGTTACTCAATTCACGGACTCTCCTACGAGCAGTACTTC.

On this clonotype: A read error is possible here, since a much larger clone lies one base away. J is TRBJ1-2 and V is TRBV10-3; no definite D call. V lost 4 bases and J lost 8, with 14 bases in between. This CDR3 has 13 residues. The germline V gene encodes CDR1 ENHRY and CDR2 SYGVKD. CDR3 region: CAISGPEGIGYTF. The CDR3 nucleotides read TGTGCCATCAGTGGACCAGAAGGCATCGGCTACACCTTC.

With regard to this clonotype: One end of the junction fails to match germline, which may point to a read error. The rearrangement uses TRBV7-8 and TRBJ1-2, with 10 bases identical to TRBD1. CDR1 and CDR2 from the germline V gene are SGHVS and FQNEAQ. This CDR3 region has 14 residues. CDR3: CTSSPGTGAYGYTF. In DNA form, the CDR3 reads TGTACCAGCAGCCCTGGGACAGGGGCCTATGGCTACACCTTC.

This clonotype has more than one count but fewer than ten. The V and J genes are TRBV10-3 and TRBJ1-5; D not certain. Germline-derived CDR1 and CDR2 are ENHRY and SYGVKD. The CDR3 runs 15 residues. Deletions cut 10 bases from V and 6 bases from J, with 22 bases between. The CDR3 coding sequence is TGTGCCACAACCCACTCAACAGAAGCCAGTCAGCCCCAGCATTTT. It yields the protein CATTHSTEASQPQHF.